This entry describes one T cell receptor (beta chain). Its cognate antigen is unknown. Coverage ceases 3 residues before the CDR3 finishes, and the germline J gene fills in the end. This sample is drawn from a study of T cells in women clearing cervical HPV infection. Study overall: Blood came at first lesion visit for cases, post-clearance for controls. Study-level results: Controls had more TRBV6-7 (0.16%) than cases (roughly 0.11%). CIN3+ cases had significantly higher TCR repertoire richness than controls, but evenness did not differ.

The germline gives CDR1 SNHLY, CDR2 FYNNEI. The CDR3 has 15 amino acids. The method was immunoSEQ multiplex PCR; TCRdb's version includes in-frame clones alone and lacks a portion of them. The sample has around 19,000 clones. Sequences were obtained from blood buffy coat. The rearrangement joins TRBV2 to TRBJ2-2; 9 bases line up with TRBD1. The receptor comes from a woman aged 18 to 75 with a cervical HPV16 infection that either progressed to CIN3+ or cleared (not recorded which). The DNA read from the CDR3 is TGTGCCAGCAGGGGGACAGGGACCAATGTGGAAAAG. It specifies CASRGTGTNVEK. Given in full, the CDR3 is CASRGTGTNVEKLFF.